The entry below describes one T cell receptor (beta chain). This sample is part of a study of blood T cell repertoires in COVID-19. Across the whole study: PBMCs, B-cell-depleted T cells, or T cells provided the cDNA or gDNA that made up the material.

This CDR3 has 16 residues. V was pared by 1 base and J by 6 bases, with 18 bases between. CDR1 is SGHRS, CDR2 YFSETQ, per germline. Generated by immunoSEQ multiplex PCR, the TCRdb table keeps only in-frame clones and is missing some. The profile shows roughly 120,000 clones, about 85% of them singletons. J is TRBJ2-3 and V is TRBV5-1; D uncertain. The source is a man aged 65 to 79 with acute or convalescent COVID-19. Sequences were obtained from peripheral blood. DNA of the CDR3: TGCGCCAGCAGCTTGTCTCTAGTTTCCGGCGGCGATACGCAGTATTTT. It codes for CASSLSLVSGGDTQYF.